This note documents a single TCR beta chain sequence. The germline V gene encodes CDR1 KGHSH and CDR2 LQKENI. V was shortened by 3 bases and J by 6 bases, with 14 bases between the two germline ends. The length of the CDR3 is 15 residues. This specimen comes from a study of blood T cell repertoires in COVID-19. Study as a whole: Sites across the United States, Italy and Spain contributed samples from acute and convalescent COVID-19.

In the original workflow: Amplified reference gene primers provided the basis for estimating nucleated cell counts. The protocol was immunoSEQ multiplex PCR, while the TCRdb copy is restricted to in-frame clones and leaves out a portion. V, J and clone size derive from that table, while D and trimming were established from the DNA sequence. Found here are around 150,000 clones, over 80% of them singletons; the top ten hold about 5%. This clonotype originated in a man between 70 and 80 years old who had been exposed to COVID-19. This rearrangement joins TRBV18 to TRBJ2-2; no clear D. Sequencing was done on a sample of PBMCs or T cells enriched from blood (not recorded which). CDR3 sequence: CASSPRMGASGELFF. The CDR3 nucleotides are TGTGCCAGCTCACCCAGGATGGGCGCGTCCGGGGAGCTGTTTTTT.